Reported below is one TCR beta chain. Its target is unknown. Collection of blood occurred at baseline, at cycle 4 day 1, and at cycle 7 day 1. The assay was immunoSEQ multiplex PCR, and TCRdb's table has in-frame clones only and misses some. The data contain under 90,000 clones, more than 70% of them singletons. This specimen belongs to a study of OX40 agonist ivuxolimab in advanced cancers. The wider study: Among those enrolled, mean age was around 55 years (range roughly 20 to 80) and approximately 80% were male. Partial responses were achieved by three patients, of whom one had hepatocellular carcinoma and two had cutaneous melanoma.

V was clipped by 6 bases and J by 3 bases; unmatched bases: 2. This CDR3 spans 14 amino acids. From germline, CDR1 is ENHRY and CDR2 SYGVKD. Study-level findings and limits: Clonal expansion by week 6 occurred in CD4+ and CD8+ blood T cells (at 0.1 to 3.0 mg/kg).

This TCR came from an adult with an advanced solid tumor such as melanoma, head and neck, liver or kidney cancer. The chain employs TRBV10-3 and TRBJ2-2; 9 positions match TRBD1. Sequenced here: CD4+ or CD8+ T cells sorted from blood, sampled in a trial of the OX40 agonist ivuxolimab. DNA for the CDR3: TGTGCCATCAGGACAGGGGGGTACACCGGGGAGCTGTTTTTT. Translating it yields CAIRTGGYTGELFF.